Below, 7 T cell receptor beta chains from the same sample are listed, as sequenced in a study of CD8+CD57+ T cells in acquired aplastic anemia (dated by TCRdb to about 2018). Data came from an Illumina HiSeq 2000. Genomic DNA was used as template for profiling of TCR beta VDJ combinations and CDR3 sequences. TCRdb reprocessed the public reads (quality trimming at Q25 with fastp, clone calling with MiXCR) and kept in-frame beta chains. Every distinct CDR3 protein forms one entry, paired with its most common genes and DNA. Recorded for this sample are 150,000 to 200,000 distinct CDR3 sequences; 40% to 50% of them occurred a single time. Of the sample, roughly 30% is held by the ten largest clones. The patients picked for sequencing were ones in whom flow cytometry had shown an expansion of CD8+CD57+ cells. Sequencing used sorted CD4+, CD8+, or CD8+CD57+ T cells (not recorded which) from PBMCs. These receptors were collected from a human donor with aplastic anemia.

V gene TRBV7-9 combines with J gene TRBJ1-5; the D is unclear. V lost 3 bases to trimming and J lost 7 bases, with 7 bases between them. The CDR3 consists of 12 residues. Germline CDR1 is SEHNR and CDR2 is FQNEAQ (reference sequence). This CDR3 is CASSLMSQPQHF. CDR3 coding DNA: TGTGCCAGCAGCTTGATGTCGCAGCCCCAGCATTTT.

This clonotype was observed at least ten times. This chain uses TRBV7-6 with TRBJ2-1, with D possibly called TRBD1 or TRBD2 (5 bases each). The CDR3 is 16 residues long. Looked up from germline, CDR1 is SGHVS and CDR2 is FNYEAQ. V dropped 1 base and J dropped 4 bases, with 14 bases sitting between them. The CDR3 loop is CASSLDGAGTYNEQFF. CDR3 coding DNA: TGTGCCAGCAGCTTAGACGGGGCAGGGACGTACAATGAGCAGTTCTTC.

The chain's CDR3 is CASSRGLAVDADTQYF. The CDR3 DNA is TGCGCCAGCAGCCGAGGACTAGCGGTGGACGCAGATACGCAGTATTTT. The chain links TRBV5-1 to TRBJ2-3; 10 positions match TRBD2. V lost 4 bases, J lost 4 bases, and 9 bases stayed unmatched. The CDR3 consists of 16 residues. Germline CDR1 reads SGHRS; CDR2 reads YFSETQ.

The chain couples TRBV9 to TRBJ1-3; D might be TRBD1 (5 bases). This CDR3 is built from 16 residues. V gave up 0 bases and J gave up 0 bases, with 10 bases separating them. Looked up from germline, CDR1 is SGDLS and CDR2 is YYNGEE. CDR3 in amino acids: CASSVGGANSGNTIYF. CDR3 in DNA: TGTGCCAGCAGCGTAGGAGGGGCCAACTCTGGAAACACCATATATTTT. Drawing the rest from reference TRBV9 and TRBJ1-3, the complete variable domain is DSGVTQTPKHLITATGQRVTLRCSPRSGDLSVYWYQQSLDQGLQFLIQYYNGEERAKGNILERFSAQQFPDLHSELNLSSLELGDSALYFCASSVGGANSGNTIYFGEGSWLTVV.

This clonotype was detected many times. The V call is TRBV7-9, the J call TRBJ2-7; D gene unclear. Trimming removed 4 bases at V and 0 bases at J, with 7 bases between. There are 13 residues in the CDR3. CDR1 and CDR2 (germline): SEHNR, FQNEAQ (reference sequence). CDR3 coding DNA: TGTGCCAGCAGCTCTCGGACCTCCTACGAGCAGTACTTC. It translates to CASSSRTSYEQYF.

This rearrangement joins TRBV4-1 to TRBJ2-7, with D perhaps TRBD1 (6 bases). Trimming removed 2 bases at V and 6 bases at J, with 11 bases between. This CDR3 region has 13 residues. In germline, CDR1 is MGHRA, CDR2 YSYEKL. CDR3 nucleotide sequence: TGCGCCAGCAGCCAATTGGGGGCGGGCGAGCAGTACTTC. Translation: CASSQLGAGEQYF.

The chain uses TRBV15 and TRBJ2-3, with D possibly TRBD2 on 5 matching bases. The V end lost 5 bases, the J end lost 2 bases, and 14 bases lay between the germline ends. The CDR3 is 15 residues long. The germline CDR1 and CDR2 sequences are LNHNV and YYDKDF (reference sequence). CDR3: CATSPTRVPTDTQYF. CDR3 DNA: TGTGCCACCAGCCCAACGCGGGTACCCACAGATACGCAGTATTTT.